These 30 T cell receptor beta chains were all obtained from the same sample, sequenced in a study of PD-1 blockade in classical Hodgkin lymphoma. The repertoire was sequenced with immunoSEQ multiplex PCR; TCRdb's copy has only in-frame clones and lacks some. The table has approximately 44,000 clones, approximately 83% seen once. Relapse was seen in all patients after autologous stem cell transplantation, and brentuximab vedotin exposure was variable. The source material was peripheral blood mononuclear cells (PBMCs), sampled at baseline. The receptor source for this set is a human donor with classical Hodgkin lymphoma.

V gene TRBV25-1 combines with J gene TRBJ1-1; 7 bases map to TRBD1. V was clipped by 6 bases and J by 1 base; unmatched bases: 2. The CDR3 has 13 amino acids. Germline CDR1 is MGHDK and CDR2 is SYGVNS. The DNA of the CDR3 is TGTGCCAGCAGGGGACAGACGAACACTGAAGCTTTCTTT. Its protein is CASRGQTNTEAFF. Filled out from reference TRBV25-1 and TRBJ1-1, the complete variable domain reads EADIYQTPRYLVIGTGKKITLECSQTMGHDKMYWYQQDPGMELHLIHYSYGVNSTEKGDLSSESTVSRIRTEHFPLTLESARPSHTSQYLCASRGQTNTEAFFGQGTRLTVV.

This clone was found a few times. CDR3 region: CASKVGGSSNQPQHF. CDR3 DNA: TGTGCCAGTAAGGTAGGCGGGTCAAGCAATCAGCCCCAGCATTTT. The chain is built from TRBV19 and TRBJ1-5, with D unresolved. Deletions cut 7 bases from V and 1 base from J, with 14 bases between. This CDR3 has 15 amino acids. Germline V lookup: CDR1 LNHDA, CDR2 SQIVND (reference sequence).

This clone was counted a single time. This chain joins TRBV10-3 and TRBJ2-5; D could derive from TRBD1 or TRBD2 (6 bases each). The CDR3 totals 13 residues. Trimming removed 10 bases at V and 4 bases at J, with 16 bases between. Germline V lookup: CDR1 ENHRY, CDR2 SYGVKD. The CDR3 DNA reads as TGTGCCACGCAGGGGTGGACTACAGAGACCCAGTACTTC. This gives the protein CATQGWTTETQYF.

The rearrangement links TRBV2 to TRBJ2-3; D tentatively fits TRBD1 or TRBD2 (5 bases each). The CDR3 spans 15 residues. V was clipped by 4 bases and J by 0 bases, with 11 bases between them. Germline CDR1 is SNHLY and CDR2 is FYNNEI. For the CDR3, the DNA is TGTGCCAGCAGTGGGGGGAGTTATAGCACAGATACGCAGTATTTT. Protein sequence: CASSGGSYSTDTQYF. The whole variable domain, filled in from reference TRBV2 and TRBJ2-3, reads EPEVTQTPSHQVTQMGQEVILRCVPISNHLYFYWYRQILGQKVEFLVSFYNNEISEKSEIFDDQFSVERPDGSNFTLKIRSTKLEDSAMYFCASSGGSYSTDTQYFGPGTRLTVL.

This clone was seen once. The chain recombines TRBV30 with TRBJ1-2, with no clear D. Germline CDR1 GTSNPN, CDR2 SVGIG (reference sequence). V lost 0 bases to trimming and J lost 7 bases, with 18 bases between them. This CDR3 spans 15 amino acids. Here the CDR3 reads CAWSVSSDVNGGYTF. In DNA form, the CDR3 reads TGTGCCTGGAGTGTATCCTCGGACGTCAACGGTGGCTACACCTTC.

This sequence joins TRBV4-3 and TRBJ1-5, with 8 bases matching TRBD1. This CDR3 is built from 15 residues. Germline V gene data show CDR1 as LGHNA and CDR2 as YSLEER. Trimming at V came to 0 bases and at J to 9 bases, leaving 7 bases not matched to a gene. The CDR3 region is CASSQETGGLRPQHF. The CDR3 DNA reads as TGCGCCAGCAGCCAAGAAACAGGGGGGCTACGGCCCCAGCATTTT.

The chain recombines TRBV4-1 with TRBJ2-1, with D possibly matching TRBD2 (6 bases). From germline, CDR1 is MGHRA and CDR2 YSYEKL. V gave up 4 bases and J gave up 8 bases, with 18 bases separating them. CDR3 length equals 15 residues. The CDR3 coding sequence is TGCGCCAGCAGCCCCTCGGGACTCCCTCTTTATGAGCAGTTCTTC. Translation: CASSPSGLPLYEQFF.

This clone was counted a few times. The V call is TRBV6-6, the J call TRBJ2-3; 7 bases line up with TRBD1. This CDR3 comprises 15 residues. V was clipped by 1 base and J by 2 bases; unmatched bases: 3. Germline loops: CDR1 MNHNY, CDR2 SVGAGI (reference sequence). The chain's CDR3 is CASSYWDSFTDTQYF. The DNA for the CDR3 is TGTGCCAGCAGTTACTGGGACAGCTTCACAGATACGCAGTATTTT.

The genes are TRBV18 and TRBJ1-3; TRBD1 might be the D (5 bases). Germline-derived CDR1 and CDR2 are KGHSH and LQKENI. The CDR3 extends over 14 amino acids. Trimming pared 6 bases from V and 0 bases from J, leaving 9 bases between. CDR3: CASSQGISGNTIYF. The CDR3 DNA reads TGTGCCAGCTCCCAGGGTATCTCTGGAAACACCATATATTTT.

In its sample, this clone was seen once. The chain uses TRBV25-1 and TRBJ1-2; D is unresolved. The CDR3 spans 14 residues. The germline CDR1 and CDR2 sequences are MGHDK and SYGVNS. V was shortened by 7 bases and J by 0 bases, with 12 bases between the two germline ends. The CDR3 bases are TGTGCCAGCATGGGTCCAGTAGCTAACTATGGCTACACCTTC. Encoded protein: CASMGPVANYGYTF.

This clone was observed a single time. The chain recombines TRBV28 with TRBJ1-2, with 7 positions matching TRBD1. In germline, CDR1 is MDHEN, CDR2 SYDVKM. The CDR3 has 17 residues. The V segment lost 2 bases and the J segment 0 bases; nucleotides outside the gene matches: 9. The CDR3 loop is CASSLTPSTGANYGYTF. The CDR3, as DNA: TGTGCCAGCAGTTTAACCCCTTCAACAGGGGCTAACTATGGCTACACCTTC.

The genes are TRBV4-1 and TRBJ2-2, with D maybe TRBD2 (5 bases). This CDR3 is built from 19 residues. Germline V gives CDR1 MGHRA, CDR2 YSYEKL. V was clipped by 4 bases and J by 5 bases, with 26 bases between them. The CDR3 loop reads CASSPERPGTSIGTGELFF. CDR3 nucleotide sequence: TGCGCCAGCAGCCCCGAAAGGCCGGGAACGAGTATCGGGACCGGGGAGCTGTTTTTT.

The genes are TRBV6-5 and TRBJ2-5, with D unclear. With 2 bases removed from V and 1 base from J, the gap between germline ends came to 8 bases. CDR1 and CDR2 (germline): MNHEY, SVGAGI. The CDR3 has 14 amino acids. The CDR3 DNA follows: TGTGCCAGCAGTTACGGGGTGGTCCAAGAGACCCAGTACTTC. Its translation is CASSYGVVQETQYF.

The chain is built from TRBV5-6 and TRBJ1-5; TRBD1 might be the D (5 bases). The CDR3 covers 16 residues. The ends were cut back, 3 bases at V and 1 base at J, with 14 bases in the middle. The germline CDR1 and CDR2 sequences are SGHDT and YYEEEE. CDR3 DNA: TGTGCCAGCAGCTCCTCGTTCGAGGGGAGCAATCAGCCCCAGCATTTT. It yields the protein CASSSSFEGSNQPQHF. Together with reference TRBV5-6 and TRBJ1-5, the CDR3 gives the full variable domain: DAGVTQSPTHLIKTRGQQVTLRCSPKSGHDTVSWYQQALGQGPQFIFQYYEEEERQRGNFPDRFSGHQFPNYSSELNVNALLLGDSALYLCASSSSFEGSNQPQHFGDGTRLSIL.

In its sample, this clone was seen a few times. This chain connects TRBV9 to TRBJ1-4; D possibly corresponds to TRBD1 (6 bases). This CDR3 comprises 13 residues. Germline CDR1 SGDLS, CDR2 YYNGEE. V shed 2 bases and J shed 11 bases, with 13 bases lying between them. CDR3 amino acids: CASSVRQEGKLFF. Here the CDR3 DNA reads TGTGCCAGCAGCGTTCGACAGGAAGGGAAACTGTTTTTT.

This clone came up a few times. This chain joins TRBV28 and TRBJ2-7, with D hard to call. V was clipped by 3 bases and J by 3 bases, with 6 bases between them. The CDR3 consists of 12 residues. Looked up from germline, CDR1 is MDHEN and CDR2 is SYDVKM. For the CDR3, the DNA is TGTGCCAGCAGTTTGTACCTCTACGAGCAGTACTTC. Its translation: CASSLYLYEQYF.

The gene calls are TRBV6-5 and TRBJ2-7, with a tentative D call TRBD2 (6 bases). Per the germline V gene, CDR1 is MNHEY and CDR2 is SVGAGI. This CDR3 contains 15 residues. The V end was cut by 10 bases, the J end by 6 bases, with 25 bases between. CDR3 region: CATIRAAGRSSEQYF. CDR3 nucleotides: TGTGCCACCATACGGGCGGCAGGGAGGTCATCCGAGCAGTACTTC.

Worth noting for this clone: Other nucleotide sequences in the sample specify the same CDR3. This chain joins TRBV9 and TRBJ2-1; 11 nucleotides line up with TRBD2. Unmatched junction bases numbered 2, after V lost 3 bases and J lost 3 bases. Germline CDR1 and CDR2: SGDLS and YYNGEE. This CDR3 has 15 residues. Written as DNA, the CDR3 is TGTGCCAGCAGCGCAGGGACTAGCGGCTACAATGAGCAGTTCTTC. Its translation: CASSAGTSGYNEQFF.

DNA for the CDR3: TGTGCCAGCAGCTTACGGCAAGATAACTATGGCTACACCTTC. This encodes CASSLRQDNYGYTF. V gene TRBV7-5 combines with J gene TRBJ1-2. TRBV7-5 is a listed pseudogene. CDR3 length: 14 amino acids.

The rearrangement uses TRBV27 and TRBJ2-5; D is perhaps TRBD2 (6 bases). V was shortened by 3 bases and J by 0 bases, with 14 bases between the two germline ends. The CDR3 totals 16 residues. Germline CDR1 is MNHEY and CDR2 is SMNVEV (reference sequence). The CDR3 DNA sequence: TGTGCCAGCAGTTTTGGTAGCGGTCCGTACCAAGAGACCCAGTACTTC. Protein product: CASSFGSGPYQETQYF.

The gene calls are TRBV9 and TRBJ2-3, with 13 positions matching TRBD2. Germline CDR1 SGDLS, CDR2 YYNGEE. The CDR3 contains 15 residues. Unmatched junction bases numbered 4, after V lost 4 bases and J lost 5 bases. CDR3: CASSTRLAGGDTQYF. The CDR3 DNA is TGTGCCAGCAGCACTCGACTAGCGGGGGGAGATACGCAGTATTTT.

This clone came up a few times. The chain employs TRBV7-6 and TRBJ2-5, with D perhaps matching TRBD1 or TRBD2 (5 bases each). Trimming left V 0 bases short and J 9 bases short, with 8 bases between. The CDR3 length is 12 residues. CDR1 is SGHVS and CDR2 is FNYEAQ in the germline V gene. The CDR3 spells CASSLAVGAQYF. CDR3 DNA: TGTGCCAGCAGCTTAGCGGTGGGGGCCCAGTACTTC.

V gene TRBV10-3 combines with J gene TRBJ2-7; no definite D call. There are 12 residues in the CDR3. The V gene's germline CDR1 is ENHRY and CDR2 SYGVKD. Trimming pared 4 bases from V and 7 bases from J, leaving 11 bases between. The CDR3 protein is CAISVSRLEQYF. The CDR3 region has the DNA TGTGCCATCAGTGTGTCCCGTTTGGAGCAGTACTTC.

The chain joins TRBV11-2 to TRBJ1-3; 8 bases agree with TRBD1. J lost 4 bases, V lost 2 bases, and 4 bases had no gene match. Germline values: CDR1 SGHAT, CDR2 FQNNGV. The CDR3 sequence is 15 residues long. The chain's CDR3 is CASSLQGASGNTIYF. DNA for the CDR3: TGTGCCAGCAGCTTACAGGGGGCGTCCGGAAACACCATATATTTT.

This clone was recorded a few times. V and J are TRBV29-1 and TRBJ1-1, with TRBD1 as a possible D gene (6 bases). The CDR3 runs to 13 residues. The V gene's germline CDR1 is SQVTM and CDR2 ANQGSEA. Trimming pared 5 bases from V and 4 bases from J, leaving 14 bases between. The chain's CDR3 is CSVFTQGATEAFF. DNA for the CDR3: TGCAGCGTTTTCACACAGGGTGCCACTGAAGCTTTCTTT.

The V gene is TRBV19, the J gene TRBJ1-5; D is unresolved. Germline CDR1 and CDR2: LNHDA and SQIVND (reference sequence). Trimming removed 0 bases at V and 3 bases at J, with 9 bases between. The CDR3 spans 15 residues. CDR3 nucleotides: TGTGCCAGTAGTATAGACGGAGCCTTCAATCAGCCCCAGCATTTT. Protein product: CASSIDGAFNQPQHF.

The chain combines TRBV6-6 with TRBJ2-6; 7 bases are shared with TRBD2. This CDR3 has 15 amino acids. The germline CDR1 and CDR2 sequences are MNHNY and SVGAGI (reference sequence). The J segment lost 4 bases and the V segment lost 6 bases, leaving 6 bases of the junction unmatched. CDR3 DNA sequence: TGTGCCAGCAGGCACGGGACTACAGGGGCCAACGTCCTGACTTTC. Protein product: CASRHGTTGANVLTF.

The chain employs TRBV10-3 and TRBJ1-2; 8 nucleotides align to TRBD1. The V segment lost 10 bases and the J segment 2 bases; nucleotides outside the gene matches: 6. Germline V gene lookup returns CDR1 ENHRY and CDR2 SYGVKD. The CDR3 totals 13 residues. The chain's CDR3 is CATGRTGNYGYTF. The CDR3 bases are TGTGCCACCGGACGGACAGGGAACTATGGCTACACCTTC.

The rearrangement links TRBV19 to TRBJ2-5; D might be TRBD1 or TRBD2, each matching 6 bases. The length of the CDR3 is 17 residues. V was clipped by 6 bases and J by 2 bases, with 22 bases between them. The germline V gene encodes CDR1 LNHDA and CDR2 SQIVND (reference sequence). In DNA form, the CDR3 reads TGTGCCAGTAGCAACGGAGGCCGGGGGCCGGGGCAAGAGACCCAGTACTTC. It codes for CASSNGGRGPGQETQYF.

CDR3 in DNA: TGTGCCAGCAGTCCCATGGCGGGGTACTCCTACGAGCAGTACTTC. Translated: CASSPMAGYSYEQYF. The chain links TRBV9 to TRBJ2-7; perhaps TRBD2 as D (6 bases). With 5 bases removed from V and 0 bases from J, the gap between germline ends came to 15 bases. The germline gives CDR1 SGDLS, CDR2 YYNGEE. This CDR3 has 15 amino acids.